The 29 T cell receptor beta chains presented below share a single source sample, sequenced in a study of CD8+CD57+ T cells in acquired aplastic anemia. Genomic DNA constituted the template upon which TCR beta VDJ and CDR3 profiling was performed. Each CDR3 protein gets one entry after TCRdb re-called the reads with MiXCR. In the table there are more than 150,000 distinct CDR3 sequences, about half of which are singletons. It was patients with CD8+CD57+ cell expansion by flow cytometry who were chosen for sequencing. Sequencing was performed on sorted CD4+, CD8+, or CD8+CD57+ T cells (not recorded which) from PBMCs. The receptor source for this set is a human donor with aplastic anemia.

The table lists this clonotype with a few counts. A much larger clone lies one base from this, so it may be a read error. This chain joins TRBV20-1 and TRBJ1-5; TRBD1 agrees at 9 bases. CDR1 DFQATT and CDR2 SNEGSKA come from the germline V gene (reference sequence). This CDR3 region has 15 residues. CDR3 bases: TGCAGTGCTAGGAAAACAGGGGGCCTTGGGCAGCCCCGGCATTTT. Its translation: CSARKTGGLGQPRHF.

There are a few counts of this clonotype. This sequence joins TRBV24-1 and TRBJ1-5; a weak D match, TRBD1 (5 bases). Looked up from germline, CDR1 is KGHDR and CDR2 is SFDVKD. This CDR3 region has 17 residues. Trimming pared 3 bases from V and 0 bases from J, leaving 14 bases between. CDR3 coding DNA: TGTGCCACCAGTGATACTTCGACAGAGTATAGCAATCAGCCCCAGCATTTT. Residues: CATSDTSTEYSNQPQHF.

This clonotype was recorded a few times. The chain links TRBV20-1 to TRBJ1-2; D is uncertain. The CDR3 is made up of 15 amino acids. Trimming pared 0 bases from V and 4 bases from J, leaving 15 bases between. CDR1 and CDR2 from the germline V gene are DFQATT and SNEGSKA (reference sequence). The chain's CDR3 is CSARDREAATYGYTF. Written as DNA, the CDR3 is TGCAGTGCTAGAGATCGGGAGGCAGCCACCTATGGCTACACCTTC.

This clonotype has just one count. The chain uses TRBV29-1 and TRBJ1-1, with 7 bases lining up with TRBD1. This CDR3 has 14 residues. The ends lost 4 bases at V and 5 bases at J; junction bases unmatched: 10. The V gene's germline CDR1 is SQVTM and CDR2 ANQGSEA. The CDR3 reads CSVVATGSGTEAFF. The DNA of the CDR3 is TGCAGCGTTGTGGCGACAGGGTCTGGAACTGAAGCTTTCTTT.

A few counts support this clonotype. This rearrangement joins TRBV24-1 to TRBJ2-3; D might be TRBD1 (6 bases). V was cut by 2 bases and J by 3 bases, with 8 bases left in between. The CDR3 spans 14 residues. Germline V CDR1 and CDR2: KGHDR, SFDVKD. The CDR3 region is CATSDYRETDTQYF. CDR3 nucleotides: TGTGCCACCAGTGATTACAGGGAGACAGATACGCAGTATTTT.

The chain's CDR3 is CSASAFRESYEQYF. CDR3 DNA: TGCAGTGCTAGTGCCTTCAGGGAATCCTACGAGCAGTACTTC. The V and J genes are TRBV20-1 and TRBJ2-7, with TRBD1 as a possible D gene (5 bases). CDR1 and CDR2 (germline): DFQATT, SNEGSKA (reference sequence). This CDR3 is built from 14 residues. V gave up 3 bases and J gave up 1 base, with 13 bases separating them.

This clonotype was detected ten times or more. This chain uses TRBV14 with TRBJ2-7; D gene unclear. Germline assignment: CDR1 SGHDN and CDR2 FVKESK. The CDR3 length is 13 residues. Trimming removed 1 base at V and 3 bases at J, with 7 bases between. CDR3 DNA sequence: TGTGCCAGCAGCCAAGGCCACATCTACGAGCAGTACTTC. This gives the protein CASSQGHIYEQYF.

The CDR3 region is CASSRTTSTDTQYF. The CDR3 DNA sequence: TGTGCCAGCAGCCGCACTACGAGCACAGATACGCAGTATTTT. The chain joins TRBV12-3 or TRBV12-4 to TRBJ2-3; no clear D. The germline V and J ends were trimmed by 6 bases and 0 bases, with 10 bases remaining between them. CDR3 size: 14 residues.

Ten or more counts support this clonotype. The chain employs TRBV6-5 and TRBJ1-2; 9 positions match TRBD1. Germline values: CDR1 MNHEY, CDR2 SVGAGI. The CDR3 is 15 amino acids. The V segment lost 0 bases and the J segment 4 bases; nucleotides outside the gene matches: 3. In DNA, the CDR3 is TGTGCCAGCAGTTACTCGGACAGGGGCGTCTATGGCTACACCTTC. Its translation: CASSYSDRGVYGYTF.

The sample holds a few counts of this clonotype. The rearrangement uses TRBV24-1 and TRBJ2-3, with 7 bases fitting TRBD1. The J segment lost 1 base and the V segment lost 4 bases, leaving 7 bases of the junction unmatched. CDR1 is KGHDR and CDR2 is SFDVKD in the germline V gene. The length of the CDR3 is 16 residues. The CDR3 nucleotides read TGTGCCACCAGTGACTATAAAGACAGGGGCACAGATACGCAGTATTTT. Protein sequence: CATSDYKDRGTDTQYF.

This clonotype was counted many times. The chain couples TRBV24-1 to TRBJ1-3; TRBD1 matches at 8 bases. V lost 4 bases to trimming and J lost 4 bases; unmatched junction nucleotides: 8. CDR1 and CDR2 (germline): KGHDR, SFDVKD. The CDR3 is made up of 16 amino acids. CDR3 nucleotides: TGTGCCACCAGTGACCAAGAGACAGGGGAGGGAAACACCATATATTTT. It is translated as CATSDQETGEGNTIYF.

Many counts were recorded for this clonotype. The chain couples TRBV20-1 to TRBJ1-1; tentative D call: TRBD1 (5 bases). The CDR3 has 12 amino acids. CDR1 and CDR2 (germline): DFQATT, SNEGSKA (reference sequence). V was shortened by 4 bases and J by 5 bases, with 11 bases between the two germline ends. This CDR3 reads CSAMRQTTEAFF. The CDR3, as DNA: TGCAGTGCTATGCGACAGACTACTGAAGCTTTCTTT.

This clonotype was seen ten or more times. The chain couples TRBV4-1 to TRBJ1-1; TRBD1 might be the D (5 bases). This CDR3 contains 14 residues. Germline CDR1 and CDR2: MGHRA and YSYEKL. Trimming cost V 5 bases and J 4 bases, with 14 bases left between them. CDR3 coding DNA: TGCGCCAGCAGCTCCCGGGGCGCAGGCACTGAAGCTTTCTTT. Protein product: CASSSRGAGTEAFF.

The genes are TRBV14 and TRBJ2-7, with 7 bases aligning to TRBD2. This CDR3 has 15 amino acids. Germline assignment: CDR1 SGHDN and CDR2 FVKESK. After removal of 2 bases from V and 4 bases from J, the junction contained 8 bases not matched to a gene. This chain's CDR3 is CASSQYPSGTYEQYF. CDR3 sequence (DNA): TGTGCCAGCAGCCAATATCCTAGCGGCACGTACGAGCAGTACTTC.

The gene calls are TRBV7-2 and TRBJ2-1; D is unclear. The V and J ends lost 4 bases and 8 bases respectively, with 3 bases between them. The CDR3 is 10 amino acids. In germline, CDR1 is SGHTA, CDR2 FQGNSA. The CDR3: CASSSDEQFF. The DNA of the CDR3 is TGTGCCAGCAGCTCCGATGAGCAGTTCTTC.

This chain links TRBV7-9 with TRBJ1-1, with D unresolved. Trimming shortened V by 0 bases and J by 1 base, and 6 bases separated the two germline ends. Germline CDR1 and CDR2: SEHNR and FQNEAQ (reference sequence). CDR3 length: 14 amino acids. This CDR3 reads CASSLAPGNTEAFF. The DNA of the CDR3 is TGTGCCAGCAGCTTAGCCCCCGGGAACACTGAAGCTTTCTTT.

This clonotype has more than one count but fewer than ten. The chain uses TRBV7-4 and TRBJ2-2; D is possibly TRBD2 (6 bases). The V and J ends lost 3 bases and 5 bases respectively, with 7 bases between them. CDR1 is SGHVT, CDR2 SQSDAQ, per germline. This CDR3 has 13 residues. Written as DNA, the CDR3 is TGTGCCAGCAGCTTGGCGGGGACCGGGGAGCTGTTTTTT. Amino acids: CASSLAGTGELFF.

In this sample, this clonotype turned up once. The genes are TRBV14 and TRBJ1-2, with 7 bases fitting TRBD1. This CDR3 spans 15 amino acids. CDR1 is SGHDN, CDR2 FVKESK, per germline. V was clipped by 3 bases and J by 2 bases; unmatched bases: 6. The CDR3 is CASSHQTGLNYGYTF. The CDR3 DNA is TGTGCCAGCAGCCACCAGACAGGGCTCAACTATGGCTACACCTTC.

This clonotype was recorded many times. The V gene is TRBV19, the J gene TRBJ2-7; D is unclear. This CDR3 is 13 amino acids long. Trimming cost V 4 bases and J 5 bases, with 12 bases left between them. The germline V gene has CDR1 LNHDA and CDR2 SQIVND (reference sequence). The CDR3 loop is CASSTLPGHEQYF. In DNA form, the CDR3 reads TGTGCCAGTAGTACCCTACCGGGCCACGAGCAGTACTTC.

This clonotype was found many times. J is TRBJ1-3 and V is TRBV5-6; the D is unclear. The germline CDR1 and CDR2 sequences are SGHDT and YYEEEE. The CDR3 is 14 amino acids. With 0 bases removed from V and 4 bases from J, the gap between germline ends came to 8 bases. CDR3 nucleotides: TGTGCCAGCAGCTTGGAGCAGGCCGGAAACACCATATATTTT. The encoded protein is CASSLEQAGNTIYF.

Many counts were recorded for this clonotype. The chain couples TRBV4-2 to TRBJ1-4; D unresolved. V lost 3 bases and J 4 bases, leaving 9 bases between the germline ends. Germline V gene sequence: CDR1 LGHNA, CDR2 YNFKEQ. CDR3 length equals 14 residues. The CDR3 nucleotides read TGTGCCAGCAGCCAGGGCAGACTTAATGAAAAACTGTTTTTT. Amino acid sequence: CASSQGRLNEKLFF.

This clonotype was counted many times. V usage is TRBV4-2 and J usage is TRBJ2-1; a possible D gene is TRBD1 (6 bases). Germline V CDR1 and CDR2: LGHNA, YNFKEQ. Deletions cut 0 bases from V and 10 bases from J, with 16 bases between. CDR3 length: 15 amino acids. The CDR3 nucleotides read TGTGCCAGCAGCCAAGACCTAGAGAGGGGGAGAGAGCAGTTCTTC. This sequence encodes CASSQDLERGREQFF.

This clonotype was observed at least ten times. The chain is built from TRBV2 and TRBJ2-5; D unresolved. This CDR3 is built from 13 residues. V lost 7 bases and J lost 6, with 15 bases in between. CDR1 is SNHLY and CDR2 is FYNNEI in the germline V gene. The CDR3 region has the DNA TGTGCCAGCACTGGTATGACGGTCAAGACCCAGTACTTC. Its protein is CASTGMTVKTQYF.

This chain links TRBV28 with TRBJ1-3; possible D gene TRBD1, 5 bases. The CDR3 covers 12 residues. The germline V and J ends were trimmed by 8 bases and 0 bases, with 5 bases remaining between them. From germline, CDR1 is MDHEN and CDR2 SYDVKM. CDR3 nucleotides: TGTGCCAGCGGGGGCTCTGGAAACACCATATATTTT. Protein sequence: CASGGSGNTIYF.

This clonotype was counted only a few times. The rearrangement links TRBV12-3 or TRBV12-4 to TRBJ1-5, with D hard to call. The V end lost 2 bases, the J end lost 1 base, and 9 bases lay between the germline ends. The CDR3 spans 15 residues. The CDR3 DNA follows: TGTGCCAGCAGTTTATCCTCCGGGAGCAATCAGCCCCAGCATTTT. This codes for CASSLSSGSNQPQHF.

This clonotype was recorded at least ten times. V usage is TRBV10-1 and J usage is TRBJ2-1; 7 bases are shared with TRBD2. Germline CDR1 is WNHNN and CDR2 is SYGVQD (reference sequence). With V trimmed by 0 bases and J by 5 bases, 4 bases remained unmatched. The CDR3 spans 15 residues. The DNA for the CDR3 is TGCGCCAGCAGTGAGTCGGGGGGGGTGAACAATGAGCAGTTCTTC. It translates to CASSESGGVNNEQFF.

This clonotype was observed many times. The V and J genes are TRBV20-1 and TRBJ2-7; unclear D gene. Trimming took 0 bases from V and 6 from J, leaving 9 bases between them. CDR1 and CDR2 from the germline V gene are DFQATT and SNEGSKA (reference sequence). The CDR3 is 12 amino acids. CDR3 region: CSARENEAEQYF. The CDR3 DNA reads TGCAGTGCTAGAGAGAACGAGGCCGAGCAGTACTTC.

This clonotype was picked up many times. This rearrangement joins TRBV5-1 to TRBJ2-3; D could derive from TRBD1 or TRBD2 (5 bases each). The CDR3 has 14 amino acids. Germline V CDR1 and CDR2: SGHRS, YFSETQ. The ends were cut back, 2 bases at V and 1 base at J, with 8 bases in the middle. The CDR3 reads CASSFGGGTDTQYF. CDR3 sequence (DNA): TGCGCCAGCAGCTTTGGGGGAGGCACAGATACGCAGTATTTT.

This rearrangement joins TRBV7-9 to TRBJ1-6, with D uncertain. The CDR3 contains 13 residues. V lost 3 bases and J 6 bases, leaving 6 bases between the germline ends. Germline V gene lookup returns CDR1 SEHNR and CDR2 FQNEAQ (reference sequence). The CDR3 coding sequence is TGTGCCAGCAGCTTGAGGATTAATTCACCCCTCCACTTT. It specifies CASSLRINSPLHF.